What follows are 25 T cell receptor beta chains derived from one specimen sequenced in a study of tumor-infiltrating lymphocytes in primary liver carcinoma. Extraction of RNA together with DNA used 20-30 mg of unsorted bulk tissue. The input was roughly 0.5 ug total RNA; TCR beta cDNA was made from it with a constant-region primer. Three nested multiplex PCR rounds of slightly modified ARM-PCR generated TCR beta libraries. It was with TRBV1-TRBV30 forward primers and a C-beta reverse primer that the first two PCR rounds were run, at 10 to 11 cycles each. Via MiXCR, TCRdb re-called the multiplex PCR reads, giving one row per CDR3 protein. Of 95,000 to 100,000 distinct CDR3 sequences in the sample, about 63% were seen once. Input material: liver tumor tissue from sampling region 2. The subset denotes: tumor region T2, inferior pole. These receptors came from a woman aged 55 to 70 with primary liver carcinoma and hepatitis B virus infection.

In its sample, this clonotype was seen many times. The chain carries TRBV10-2 and TRBJ2-6; 13 nucleotides line up with TRBD2. CDR3 length: 17 residues. CDR1 and CDR2 (germline): WSHSY, SAAADI. Losses at the gene ends were 10 bases for V and 0 bases for J; bases not matched to a gene: 6. CDR3 amino acids: CATEGLAGFSGANVLTF. The CDR3 DNA sequence: TGCGCCACTGAGGGACTAGCGGGGTTCTCTGGGGCCAACGTCCTGACTTTC.

A single count supports this clonotype. Compared with germline, one end of the junction differs, possibly owing to a read error. V usage is TRBV11-2 and J usage is TRBJ2-7, with D perhaps given as TRBD1 or TRBD2 (8 bases each). This CDR3 is built from 18 residues. CDR1 and CDR2 from the germline V gene are SGHAT and FQNNGV. The CDR3 loop is CARSGGQVLARLYNEQYF. The CDR3 DNA reads as TGTGCCAGGAGCGGGGGACAGGTGTTGGCTAGACTTTATAACGAGCAATACTTC.

On this clonotype itself: An end of the junction differs from the germline gene, which may be a read error. This chain connects TRBV11-2 to TRBJ2-3; a possible D gene is TRBD2 (6 bases). This CDR3 has 17 residues. CDR1 SGHAT and CDR2 FQNNGV come from the germline V gene. The CDR3 loop reads CASSSEVRTGVTDAQYF. The DNA for the CDR3 is TGTGCCAGCAGCTCAGAGGTTCGGACGGGGGTCACAGATGCGCAGTATTTT.

This clonotype occurred once. One junction end disagrees with the germline gene, perhaps due to a read error. The rearrangement links TRBV6-5 to TRBJ2-4, with D maybe TRBD1 (6 bases). From germline, CDR1 is MNHEY and CDR2 SVGAGI. The CDR3 totals 14 residues. CDR3 sequence (DNA): TGTGCCAGCGGTTATGGGGGCGCCGGGAACATTCAGTACTTC. Protein product: CASGYGGAGNIQYF.

This clonotype was picked up a small number of times. The chain links TRBV28 to TRBJ2-1, with D possibly being TRBD2 (5 bases). Trimming took 5 bases from V and 7 from J, leaving 9 bases between them. The CDR3 runs 12 residues. The germline gives CDR1 MDHEN, CDR2 SYDVKM. For the CDR3, the DNA is TGTGCCAGCAGTACTAGGCGTAATGAGCAGTTCTTC. Translated, it gives CASSTRRNEQFF.

The table lists this clonotype with many counts. The chain is built from TRBV29-1 and TRBJ2-7, with 12 bases fitting TRBD2. CDR3 length equals 15 residues. Germline CDR1 reads SQVTM; CDR2 reads ANQGSEA. V shed 5 bases and J 1 base; nucleotides not matched to a gene: 6. CDR3 DNA: TGCAGCGTTAAGCCGACTAGCGGGAGTTCCTACGAGCAGTACTTC. Amino acid sequence: CSVKPTSGSSYEQYF.

For this clonotype: One end of the junction varies from germline; a read error may be responsible. The rearrangement links TRBV11-2 to TRBJ2-5, with D perhaps matching TRBD2 (5 bases). The CDR3 consists of 16 residues. In germline, CDR1 is SGHAT, CDR2 FQNNGV. The CDR3 sequence: CASRLGFSPSGEAQYF. Here the CDR3 DNA reads TGTGCCAGCAGATTAGGATTTTCACCCAGCGGAGAGGCTCAGTACTTC.

This clonotype has at least ten counts. The chain has TRBV6-2 or TRBV6-3 and TRBJ2-3, with unresolved D. Trimming stripped 6 bases from V and 5 bases from J, with 15 bases between. Germline V gives CDR1 MNHEY, CDR2 SVGEGT. This CDR3 is 14 amino acids long. CDR3 in amino acids: CASSSRLGGDTQYF. The CDR3 DNA reads TGTGCCAGCAGCTCACGGTTAGGTGGAGATACGCAGTATTTT.

A note on this clonotype: Mismatch with germline at one junction end may stem from a read error. This rearrangement joins TRBV11-2 to TRBJ2-1; D gene uncertain. The CDR3 spans 17 residues. Per the germline V gene, CDR1 is SGHAT and CDR2 is FQNNGV. The CDR3: CGSSLRPAQRFYNEQLF. In DNA form, the CDR3 reads TGTGGCAGCAGCTTACGACCGGCACAGAGATTCTACAATGAGCAGTTATTC.

Note on this clonotype: Since the CDR3 does not end with the conserved phenylalanine or tryptophan, this likely comes from a read error. The chain links TRBV11-2 to TRBJ2-7; D is ambiguous. The germline gives CDR1 SGHAT, CDR2 FQNNGV. The CDR3 extends over 11 amino acids. In nucleotides, the CDR3 is TGCACCAGCAGCTATTCCTACGAGCAGTACTTA. Amino acid sequence: CTSSYSYEQYL.

As for this clonotype: A much bigger clone sits one base away, suggesting this may be a read error. V and J are TRBV28 and TRBJ2-1; 9 bases map to TRBD2. There are 15 residues in the CDR3. CDR1 MDHEN and CDR2 SYDVKM come from the germline V gene. The CDR3 here is CDSSPLAGMRNEQFF. CDR3 DNA sequence: TGTGACAGCAGTCCTCTAGCGGGAATGAGAAATGAGCAGTTCTTC.

The chain is built from TRBV5-6 and TRBJ2-4, with D tentatively TRBD2 (6 bases). In germline, CDR1 is SGHDT, CDR2 YYEEEE. There are 13 residues in the CDR3. The V and J ends lost 4 bases and 7 bases respectively, with 12 bases between them. The chain's CDR3 is CASSRRDFNIQYF. The CDR3 nucleotides are TGTGCCAGCAGCCGCCGGGACTTTAACATTCAGTACTTC.

Notes on this clonotype: Since the CDR3 does not end with the conserved phenylalanine or tryptophan, this likely comes from a read error. This chain connects TRBV11-2 to TRBJ1-1; D is possibly TRBD1 (6 bases). CDR1 and CDR2 (germline): SGHAT, FQNNGV. The CDR3 consists of 14 residues. CDR3 DNA sequence: TGTGCCGGCAGCTTAGAGCAGGGGAGGGCCGAAGCTTTCTTA. It translates to CAGSLEQGRAEAFL.

This clonotype was found many times. This chain links TRBV6-2 or TRBV6-3 with TRBJ1-5; 7 nucleotides align to TRBD1. V dropped 4 bases and J dropped 2; count of bases not matched to a gene: 5. Germline-derived CDR1 and CDR2 are MNHEY and SVGEGT. This CDR3 is 15 amino acids long. DNA of the CDR3: TGTGCCAGCAGTTCAGGGGGTCGGGGCAATCAGCCCCAGCATTTT. As protein: CASSSGGRGNQPQHF.

This sequence joins TRBV4-1 and TRBJ2-2; D is perhaps TRBD2 (5 bases). V dropped 1 base and J dropped 14 bases, with 23 bases sitting between them. Per the germline V gene, CDR1 is MGHRA and CDR2 is YSYEKL. This CDR3 spans 16 amino acids. CDR3 nucleotide sequence: TGCGCCAGCAGCCAAGCCGGGATTAGAATTGGCGGAGAACTGTTTTTT. Protein product: CASSQAGIRIGGELFF.

This clonotype was recorded at least ten times. The CDR3 coding sequence is TGCAGCGTAGTGAACACTGAAGCTTTCTTT. It yields the protein CSVVNTEAFF. This sequence joins TRBV29-1 and TRBJ1-1; no definite D call. CDR3 size: 10 residues. CDR1 and CDR2 (germline): SQVTM, ANQGSEA. The V gene lost 6 bases and the J gene lost 0 bases, with 2 bases spanning the gap.

This clonotype was seen once. The junction does not match germline at one end; this may be a read error. The J gene is TRBJ2-1, the V gene TRBV5-1, with 7 bases that match TRBD1. The CDR3 consists of 15 residues. From germline, CDR1 is SGHRS and CDR2 YFSETQ. DNA of the CDR3: TGCGCCAACAGCTCAGGGGGACGAGGATACAATGAGCAGTTCTTT. Amino acid sequence: CANSSGGRGYNEQFF.

With respect to this clonotype: The conserved phenylalanine or tryptophan is not found at the CDR3 terminus, so this likely reflects a read error. The chain recombines TRBV29-1 with TRBJ2-1; 9 bases are a match to TRBD2. This CDR3 is built from 15 residues. The germline V gene has CDR1 SQVTM and CDR2 ANQGSEA. This CDR3 reads CSVVGGRGSYSEQFL. The CDR3 DNA is TGCAGCGTTGTGGGCGGGAGGGGCTCCTACAGTGAGCAGTTCCTC.

This chain joins TRBV5-1 and TRBJ1-1, with a possible D match to TRBD1 (6 bases). The germline gives CDR1 SGHRS, CDR2 YFSETQ. V lost 3 bases, J lost 1 base, and 16 bases lay in between. The CDR3 length is 16 residues. CDR3 sequence: CASSWGQGIGNTEAFF. The CDR3 DNA reads as TGCGCCAGCAGCTGGGGACAAGGCATAGGGAACACTGAAGCTTTCTTT.

With regard to this clonotype: Germline and junction disagree at one end, which may indicate a read error. This chain uses TRBV6-1 with TRBJ1-2; D ambiguous. Germline lookup yields CDR1 MNHNS and CDR2 SASEGT. The CDR3 is made up of 15 amino acids. Written as DNA, the CDR3 is TGTGCCAACAGTGAAGTCGGAAAAGAGATTTATGGCTACACTTTC. Translating it yields CANSEVGKEIYGYTF.

The J gene is TRBJ1-2, the V gene TRBV10-3; TRBD1 matches at 7 bases. The CDR3 has 14 amino acids. Germline V CDR1 and CDR2: ENHRY, SYGVKD. After removal of 4 bases from V and 4 bases from J, the junction contained 6 bases not matched to a gene. CDR3 region: CAISGGNRGYGYTF. The CDR3 DNA is TGTGCCATCAGTGGAGGGAACAGGGGCTATGGCTACACCTTC.

On this clonotype: A single base separates this from a much larger clone, so it may be a read error. The chain uses TRBV5-1 and TRBJ1-2; D may be TRBD1 (5 bases). Per germline, CDR1 SGHRS and CDR2 YFSETQ. The CDR3 totals 15 residues. V lost 3 bases and J lost 0, with 12 bases in between. The CDR3 DNA is TGCGCCAGCAGCTGGCGGGCAGGGACTAACTATGGCTACACCTTC. This translates into CASSWRAGTNYGYTF.

A remark on this clonotype: This may come from a read error, since a much larger clone is one base off. This chain connects TRBV5-4 to TRBJ2-3; unclear D gene. There are 14 residues in the CDR3. CDR1 and CDR2 from the germline V gene are SGHNT and YYREEE (reference sequence). CDR3: CVSSSRTDPRTQYF. CDR3 DNA: TGTGTCAGCAGCTCCCGGACCGATCCGCGTACGCAGTATTTT.

This rearrangement joins TRBV6-6 to TRBJ2-7; no clear D gene. Looked up from germline, CDR1 is MNHNY and CDR2 is SVGAGI (reference sequence). This CDR3 comprises 15 residues. The CDR3 is CASSKVAAATYEQYV. CDR3 nucleotide sequence: TGCGCCAGCAGTAAAGTAGCCGCCGCAACCTACGAGCAGTACGTC.

Remarks on this clonotype: At one end, the junction sequence differs from germline, possibly due to a read error. Here the CDR3 DNA reads TGTGCCAGTAGCCCGGGCAGCACAGATAAGCAGTATTTT. This gives the protein CASSPGSTDKQYF. V usage is TRBV7-9 and J usage is TRBJ2-3; unclear D gene. The CDR3 is 13 residues long. Germline values: CDR1 SEHNR, CDR2 FQNEAQ (reference sequence).